This T cell receptor (beta chain) comes out of a study of cytomegalovirus exposure and HLA in healthy donors. This PCR relied on a set of 60 Vbeta primers and 13 Jbeta primers. Profiling relied on immunoSEQ multiplex PCR, and the TCRdb table lists in-frame clones only, not all of them. Among under 200,000 clones listed, approximately 81% were seen once. J lost 5 bases, V lost 5 bases, and 10 bases had no gene match. The germline gives CDR1 SGHTA, CDR2 FQGNSA. The CDR3 length is 15 residues. The sequencing sample was made of PBMCs. This chain links TRBV7-2 with TRBJ2-5; 8 bases are a match to TRBD2. The TCR sequence derives from a man younger than 35 in good health and CMV-seronegative. The CDR3 reads CASSPLGTRVETQYF. For the CDR3, the DNA is TGTGCCAGCAGCCCTCTGGGGACTAGGGTCGAGACCCAGTACTTC.